The clone carrying this T cell receptor (beta chain) was seen once. Cyclophosphamide on days +3 and +4 followed busulfan-fludarabine conditioning and a marrow graft. The CDR3 runs to 12 residues. Germline V lookup: CDR1 ENHRY, CDR2 SYGVKD. With 3 bases removed from V and 7 bases from J, the gap between germline ends came to 9 bases. Method: immunoSEQ multiplex PCR; TCRdb's copy keeps in-frame clones and lacks some. Counted here are just under 20,000 clones, roughly nine tenths occurring once; the ten biggest clones make up around 6.6%. The data were obtained in a study of T cells after posttransplantation cyclophosphamide.

The sample here was PBMCs, taken after allogeneic stem cell transplant with posttransplant cyclophosphamide. The receptor was isolated from a female patient in her forties who received an allogeneic stem cell transplant from a related donor, was CMV-positive, and had no GVHD. Some T cells could come from the graft donor. The genes are TRBV10-3 and TRBJ1-1; D is unresolved. The CDR3 nucleotides read TGTGCCATCAGTGATCTTATGAGTGAAGCTTTCTTT. Its translation is CAISDLMSEAFF.